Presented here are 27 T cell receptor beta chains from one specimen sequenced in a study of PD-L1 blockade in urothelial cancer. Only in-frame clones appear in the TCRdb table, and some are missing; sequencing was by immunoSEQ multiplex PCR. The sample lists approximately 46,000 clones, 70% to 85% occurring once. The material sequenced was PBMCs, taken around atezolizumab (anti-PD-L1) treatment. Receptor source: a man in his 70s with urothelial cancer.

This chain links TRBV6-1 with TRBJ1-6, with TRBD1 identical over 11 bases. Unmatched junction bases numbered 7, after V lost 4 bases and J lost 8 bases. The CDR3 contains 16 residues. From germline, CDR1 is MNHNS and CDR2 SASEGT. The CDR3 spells CASSARDRGSDSPLHF. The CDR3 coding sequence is TGTGCCAGCAGTGCCCGGGACAGGGGGTCTGATTCACCCCTCCACTTT.

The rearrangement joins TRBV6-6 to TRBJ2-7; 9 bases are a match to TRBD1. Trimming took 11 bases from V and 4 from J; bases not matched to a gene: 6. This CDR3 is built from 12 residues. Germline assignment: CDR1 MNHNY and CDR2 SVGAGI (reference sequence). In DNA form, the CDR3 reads TGTGCCGGGGGACAGGGTGCTTACGAGCAGTACTTC. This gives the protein CAGGQGAYEQYF.

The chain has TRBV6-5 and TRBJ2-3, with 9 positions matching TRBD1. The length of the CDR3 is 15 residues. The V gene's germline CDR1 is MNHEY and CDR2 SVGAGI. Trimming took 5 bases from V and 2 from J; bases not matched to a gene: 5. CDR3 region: CASSPGQGYTDTQYF. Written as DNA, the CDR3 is TGTGCCAGCAGTCCGGGACAGGGCTACACAGATACGCAGTATTTT.

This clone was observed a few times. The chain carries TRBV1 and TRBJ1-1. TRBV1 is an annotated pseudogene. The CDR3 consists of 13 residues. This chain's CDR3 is CTSTFDPGTEAFF. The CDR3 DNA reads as TGCACCAGCACCTTCGATCCGGGGACTGAAGCTTTCTTT.

Here the CDR3 reads CASSHRGAGGSNQPQHF. The CDR3 nucleotides are TGCGCCAGCAGCCATAGAGGGGCAGGGGGTAGCAATCAGCCCCAGCATTTT. This chain connects TRBV4-1 to TRBJ1-5; 7 bases agree with TRBD1. CDR3 size: 17 residues. The germline V gene has CDR1 MGHRA and CDR2 YSYEKL. The ends lost 3 bases at V and 0 bases at J; junction bases unmatched: 8.

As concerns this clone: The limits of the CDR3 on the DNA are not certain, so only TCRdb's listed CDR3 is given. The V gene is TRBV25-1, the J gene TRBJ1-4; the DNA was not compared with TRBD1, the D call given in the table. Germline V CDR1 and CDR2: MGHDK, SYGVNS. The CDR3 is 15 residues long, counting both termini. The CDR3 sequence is CASSTSTGNIEKLFF.

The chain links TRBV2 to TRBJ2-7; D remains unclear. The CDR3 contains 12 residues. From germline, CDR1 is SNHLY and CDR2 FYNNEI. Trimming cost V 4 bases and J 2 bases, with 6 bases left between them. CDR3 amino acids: CASSVATYEQYF. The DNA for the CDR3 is TGTGCCAGCAGTGTCGCGACCTACGAGCAGTACTTC.

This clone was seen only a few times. In nucleotides, the CDR3 is TGTGCCAGCAGCCCAGACAGGGGAGGAAGAACTGAAGCTTTCTTT. Its protein product is CASSPDRGGRTEAFF. V gene TRBV6-5 combines with J gene TRBJ1-1; TRBD1 matches 8 bases. Per germline, CDR1 MNHEY and CDR2 SVGAGI. There are 15 residues in the CDR3. Trimming cost V 6 bases and J 5 bases; bases outside gene matches: 11.

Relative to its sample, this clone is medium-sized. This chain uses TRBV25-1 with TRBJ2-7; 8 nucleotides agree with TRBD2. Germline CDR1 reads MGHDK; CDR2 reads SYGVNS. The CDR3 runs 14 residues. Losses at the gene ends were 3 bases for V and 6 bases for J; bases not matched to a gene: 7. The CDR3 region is CASSDGGDVGEQYF. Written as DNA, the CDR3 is TGTGCCAGCAGTGACGGGGGGGATGTAGGCGAGCAGTACTTC.

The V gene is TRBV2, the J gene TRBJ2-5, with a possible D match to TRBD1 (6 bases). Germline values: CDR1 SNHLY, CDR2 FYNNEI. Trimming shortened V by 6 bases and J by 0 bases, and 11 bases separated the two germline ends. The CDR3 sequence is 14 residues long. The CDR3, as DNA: TGTGCCAGCAGCCCGGACAGAAACCAAGAGACCCAGTACTTC. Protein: CASSPDRNQETQYF.

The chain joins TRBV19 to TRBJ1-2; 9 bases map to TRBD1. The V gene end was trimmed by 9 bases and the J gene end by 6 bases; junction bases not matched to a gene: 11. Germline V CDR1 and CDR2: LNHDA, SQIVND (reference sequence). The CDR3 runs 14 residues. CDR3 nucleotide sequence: TGTGCCAGCCTGGAAACAGGGGGCGCGGATGGCTACACCTTC. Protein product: CASLETGGADGYTF.

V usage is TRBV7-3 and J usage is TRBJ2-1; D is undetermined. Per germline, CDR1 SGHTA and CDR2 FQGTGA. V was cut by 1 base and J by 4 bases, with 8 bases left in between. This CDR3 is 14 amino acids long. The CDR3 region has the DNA TGTGCCAGCAGCTTAAATACAGCTTACAATGAGCAGTTCTTC. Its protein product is CASSLNTAYNEQFF.

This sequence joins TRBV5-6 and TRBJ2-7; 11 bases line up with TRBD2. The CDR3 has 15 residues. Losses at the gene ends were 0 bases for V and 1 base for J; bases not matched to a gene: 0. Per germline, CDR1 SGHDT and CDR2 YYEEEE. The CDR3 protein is CASSLGLAGSYEQYF. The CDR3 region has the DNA TGTGCCAGCAGCTTGGGACTAGCGGGGTCCTACGAGCAGTACTTC.

CDR3 bases: TGTGCCAGCAGTTCCCTGCTTTGGGCCCTTGGCTACACCTTC. Translation: CASSSLLWALGYTF. This chain connects TRBV28 to TRBJ1-2; D gene unclear. Trimming removed 4 bases from V and 7 bases from J, with 16 bases in between. CDR1 is MDHEN and CDR2 is SYDVKM in the germline V gene. The CDR3 sequence is 14 residues long.

In DNA, the CDR3 is TGTGCCAGCAGCTTAGGGGACAGAAATCAGCCCCAGCATTTT. This translates into CASSLGDRNQPQHF. V usage is TRBV11-1 and J usage is TRBJ1-5; TRBD1 matches 7 bases. CDR1 is SGHAT and CDR2 is FQDESV in the germline V gene (reference sequence). There are 14 residues in the CDR3. The trim removed 1 base at V and 4 bases at J, leaving 1 base unmatched.

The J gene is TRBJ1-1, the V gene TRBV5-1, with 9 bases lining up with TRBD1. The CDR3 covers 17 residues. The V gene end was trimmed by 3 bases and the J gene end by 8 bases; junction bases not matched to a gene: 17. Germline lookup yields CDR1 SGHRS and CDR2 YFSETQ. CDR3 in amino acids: CASSSGEGLQGANEAFF. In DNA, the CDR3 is TGCGCCAGCAGCTCGGGGGAGGGGTTACAGGGGGCGAACGAAGCTTTCTTT. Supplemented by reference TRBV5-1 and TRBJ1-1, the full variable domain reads KAGVTQTPRYLIKTRGQQVTLSCSPISGHRSVSWYQQTPGQGLQFLFEYFSETQRNKGNFPGRFSGRQFSNSRSEMNVSTLELGDSALYLCASSSGEGLQGANEAFFGQGTRLTVV.

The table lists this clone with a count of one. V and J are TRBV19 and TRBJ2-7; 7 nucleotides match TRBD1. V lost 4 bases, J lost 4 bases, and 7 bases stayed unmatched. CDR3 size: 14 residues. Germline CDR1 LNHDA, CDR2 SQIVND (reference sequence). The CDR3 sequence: CASSKQGRLYEQYF. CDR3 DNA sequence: TGTGCCAGTAGTAAACAGGGGAGACTTTACGAGCAGTACTTC.

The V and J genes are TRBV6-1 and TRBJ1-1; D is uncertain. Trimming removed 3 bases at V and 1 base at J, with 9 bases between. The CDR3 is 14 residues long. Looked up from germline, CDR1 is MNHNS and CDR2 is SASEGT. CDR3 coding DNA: TGTGCCAGCAGTGACCCGGTGAGGAACACTGAAGCTTTCTTT. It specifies CASSDPVRNTEAFF.

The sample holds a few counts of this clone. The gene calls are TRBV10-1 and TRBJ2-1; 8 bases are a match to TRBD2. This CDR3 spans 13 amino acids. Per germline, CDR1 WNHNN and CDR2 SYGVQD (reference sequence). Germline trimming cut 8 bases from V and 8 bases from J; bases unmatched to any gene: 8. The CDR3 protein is CASRAGGDDEQFF. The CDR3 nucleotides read TGCGCCAGCCGGGCGGGAGGCGACGATGAGCAGTTCTTC.

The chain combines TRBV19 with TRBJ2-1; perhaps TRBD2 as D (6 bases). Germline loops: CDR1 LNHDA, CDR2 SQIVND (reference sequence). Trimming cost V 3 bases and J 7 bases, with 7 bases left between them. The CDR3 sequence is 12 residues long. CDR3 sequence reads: CASSMGGNEQFF. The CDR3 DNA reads TGTGCCAGTAGTATGGGGGGTAATGAGCAGTTCTTC.

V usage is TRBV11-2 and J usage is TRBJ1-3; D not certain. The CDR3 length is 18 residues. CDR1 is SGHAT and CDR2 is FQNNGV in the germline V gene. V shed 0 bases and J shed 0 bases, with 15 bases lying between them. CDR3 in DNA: TGTGCCAGCAGCTTAGACTCAGACGGACTGCACTCTGGAAACACCATATATTTT. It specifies CASSLDSDGLHSGNTIYF.

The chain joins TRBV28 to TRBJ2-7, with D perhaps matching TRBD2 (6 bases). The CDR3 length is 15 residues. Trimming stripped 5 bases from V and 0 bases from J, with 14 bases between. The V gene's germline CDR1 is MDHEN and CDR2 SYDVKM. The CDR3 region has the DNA TGTGCCAGCAGTCCGTCCGGAGGGAGCTCCTACGAGCAGTACTTC. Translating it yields CASSPSGGSSYEQYF.

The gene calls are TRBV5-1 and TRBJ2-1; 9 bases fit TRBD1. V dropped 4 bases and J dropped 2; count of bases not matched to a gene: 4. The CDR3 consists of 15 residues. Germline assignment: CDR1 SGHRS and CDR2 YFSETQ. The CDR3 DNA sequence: TGCGCCAGCAGCCTCGGGACAGGGACCTACAATGAGCAGTTCTTC. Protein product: CASSLGTGTYNEQFF.

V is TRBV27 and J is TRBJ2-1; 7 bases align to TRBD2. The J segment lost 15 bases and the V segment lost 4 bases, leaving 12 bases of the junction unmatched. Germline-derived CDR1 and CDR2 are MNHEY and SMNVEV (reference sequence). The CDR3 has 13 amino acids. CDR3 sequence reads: CASSSLAAGVRFF. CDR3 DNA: TGTGCCAGCAGTTCCCTGGCCGCGGGAGTGCGGTTCTTC.

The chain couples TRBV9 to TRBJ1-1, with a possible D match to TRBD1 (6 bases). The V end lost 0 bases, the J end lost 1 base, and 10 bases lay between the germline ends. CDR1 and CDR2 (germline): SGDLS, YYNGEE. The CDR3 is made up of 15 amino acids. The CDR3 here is CASSVDGQTNTEAFF. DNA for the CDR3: TGTGCCAGCAGCGTAGATGGACAGACGAACACTGAAGCTTTCTTT.

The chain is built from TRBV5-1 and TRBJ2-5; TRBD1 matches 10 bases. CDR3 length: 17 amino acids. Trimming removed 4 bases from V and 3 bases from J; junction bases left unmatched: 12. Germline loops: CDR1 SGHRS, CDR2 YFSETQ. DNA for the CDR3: TGCGCCAGCAGCCCCCTTTCGGGACAGGGGAAGGAAGAGACCCAGTACTTC. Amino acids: CASSPLSGQGKEETQYF.

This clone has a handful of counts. The CDR3, as DNA: TGTGCCAGCAGTTTATCCGAGACAGGGTTTGGGGCCAACGTCCTGACTTTC. Residues: CASSLSETGFGANVLTF. The rearrangement links TRBV27 to TRBJ2-6; 7 bases match TRBD1. The CDR3 totals 17 residues. CDR1 MNHEY and CDR2 SMNVEV come from the germline V gene (reference sequence). V dropped 0 bases and J dropped 3; count of bases not matched to a gene: 5. The variable domain in full, completed from reference TRBV27 and TRBJ2-6, reads EAQVTQNPRYLITVTGKKLTVTCSQNMNHEYMSWYRQDPGLGLRQIYYSMNVEVTDKGDVPEGYKVSRKEKRNFPLILESPSPNQTSLYFCASSLSETGFGANVLTFGAGSRLTVL.